The 26 T cell receptor beta chains below were found in one sample sequenced in a study of cytomegalovirus exposure and HLA in healthy donors. Both 60 Vbeta primers and 13 Jbeta primers went into the PCR. TCRdb keeps only in-frame clones here, not all; method: immunoSEQ multiplex PCR. The data contain some 180,000 clones, 78% of them seen just once; the ten biggest clones take up approximately 2.9%. The sample was PBMCs. The receptors originated from a female donor in good health and CMV-seronegative.

The rearrangement links TRBV19 to TRBJ2-7; TRBD1 matches at 10 bases. Germline-derived CDR1 and CDR2 are LNHDA and SQIVND (reference sequence). The CDR3 consists of 13 residues. J was trimmed by 4 bases and V by 9 bases; bases with no gene match: 6. The CDR3 spells CASRDRGGYEQYF. In DNA form, the CDR3 reads TGTGCCAGCCGGGACAGGGGCGGATACGAGCAGTACTTC.

The rearrangement joins TRBV7-8 to TRBJ1-1, with D hard to call. The germline V gene has CDR1 SGHVS and CDR2 FQNEAQ. Trimming cost V 4 bases and J 8 bases, with 8 bases left between them. The CDR3 is made up of 11 amino acids. The CDR3 spells CASSSSSEAFF. CDR3 DNA sequence: TGTGCCAGCAGCTCCTCCTCGGAAGCTTTCTTT. Complete variable domain (other parts from reference TRBV7-8 and TRBJ1-1): GAGVSQSPRYKVAKRGQDVALRCDPISGHVSLFWYQQALGQGPEFLTYFQNEAQLDKSGLPSDRFFAERPEGSVSTLKIQRTQQEDSAVYLCASSSSSEAFFGQGTRLTVV.

This clone has a single count. The rearrangement links TRBV27 to TRBJ2-7, with D tentatively TRBD1 (6 bases). The CDR3 covers 15 residues. V was cut by 4 bases and J by 3 bases, with 16 bases left in between. CDR1 MNHEY and CDR2 SMNVEV come from the germline V gene (reference sequence). CDR3 nucleotides: TGTGCCAGCAGTTCCCGCAGGGGCAAATTCTACGAGCAGTACTTC. It is translated as CASSSRRGKFYEQYF.

This clone appeared a few times. In DNA, the CDR3 is TGTGCCAGCAGCTTAGGGACTAGCGGGAGGGCCACCGGGGAGCTGTTTTTT. This codes for CASSLGTSGRATGELFF. The J gene is TRBJ2-2, the V gene TRBV7-2, with 15 bases lining up with TRBD2. CDR3 length: 17 residues. The germline V gene encodes CDR1 SGHTA and CDR2 FQGNSA. Germline trimming cut 1 base from V and 4 bases from J; bases unmatched to any gene: 1.

J is TRBJ2-3 and V is TRBV2; 7 bases are a match to TRBD2. CDR3 length: 15 amino acids. Germline-derived CDR1 and CDR2 are SNHLY and FYNNEI. Losses at the gene ends were 5 bases for V and 0 bases for J; bases not matched to a gene: 5. CDR3 bases: TGTGCCAGCAGTTCTAGAGCGGGGAGCACAGATACGCAGTATTTT. Residues: CASSSRAGSTDTQYF.

The rearrangement joins TRBV19 to TRBJ2-1; the match to TRBD2 covers 8 bases. Losses at the gene ends were 10 bases for V and 6 bases for J; bases not matched to a gene: 17. The length of the CDR3 is 16 residues. The germline CDR1 and CDR2 sequences are LNHDA and SQIVND (reference sequence). CDR3 protein: CATTRPGGATANEQFF. The CDR3 nucleotides are TGTGCCACAACGCGACCGGGGGGGGCTACGGCCAATGAGCAGTTCTTC. The whole variable domain, remainder taken from reference TRBV19 and TRBJ2-1, is DGGITQSPKYLFRKEGQNVTLSCEQNLNHDAMYWYRQDPGQGLRLIYYSQIVNDFQKGDIAEGYSVSREKKESFPLTVTSAQKNPTAFYLCATTRPGGATANEQFFGPGTRLTVL.

This clone showed up just a few times. This sequence joins TRBV28 and TRBJ1-5, with D possibly being TRBD1 (6 bases). CDR3 length equals 15 residues. With 5 bases removed from V and 2 bases from J, the gap between germline ends came to 13 bases. CDR1 and CDR2 from the germline V gene are MDHEN and SYDVKM. The CDR3 reads CASSPPRQGNQPQHF. CDR3 DNA sequence: TGTGCCAGCAGTCCCCCTAGACAGGGCAATCAGCCCCAGCATTTT.

This clone has just one count. This chain connects TRBV7-8 to TRBJ2-7; 7 bases are shared with TRBD1. V lost 1 base, J lost 2 bases, and 5 bases stayed unmatched. This CDR3 has 15 amino acids. Germline CDR1 and CDR2: SGHVS and FQNEAQ. Here the CDR3 DNA reads TGTGCCAGCAGCTTAGTGGCAGGGGGTCCCTACGAGCAGTACTTC. Protein sequence: CASSLVAGGPYEQYF. The complete variable domain, with remaining parts taken from reference TRBV7-8 and TRBJ2-7, reads GAGVSQSPRYKVAKRGQDVALRCDPISGHVSLFWYQQALGQGPEFLTYFQNEAQLDKSGLPSDRFFAERPEGSVSTLKIQRTQQEDSAVYLCASSLVAGGPYEQYFGPGTRLTVT.

This chain connects TRBV2 to TRBJ2-3; possible D gene TRBD1, 7 bases. Deletions cut 6 bases from V and 2 bases from J, with 15 bases between. This CDR3 contains 15 residues. Germline values: CDR1 SNHLY, CDR2 FYNNEI. The CDR3 DNA reads TGTGCCAGCAGAGCAGGAGGGGGCTACACAGATACGCAGTATTTT. It specifies CASRAGGGYTDTQYF.

The chain recombines TRBV28 with TRBJ1-2, with a weak D call TRBD1 (6 bases). V was trimmed by 5 bases and J by 8 bases, leaving 18 bases between them. The V gene's germline CDR1 is MDHEN and CDR2 SYDVKM. This CDR3 is 14 amino acids long. The CDR3 sequence: CASSLLRGGLGYTF. The CDR3 DNA reads TGTGCCAGCAGTCTCCTGAGGGGGGGTTTAGGCTACACCTTC.

This clone has just one count. This sequence joins TRBV18 and TRBJ1-6; maybe TRBD1 (5 bases). Germline assignment: CDR1 KGHSH and CDR2 LQKENI. Trimming took off 3 bases at V and 5 bases at J, with 11 bases between the two ends. The CDR3 covers 15 residues. CDR3 sequence (DNA): TGTGCCAGCTCACCGGGGAGGGGAGATAATTCACCCCTCCACTTT. Its protein product is CASSPGRGDNSPLHF.

The chain has TRBV7-3 and TRBJ2-2; D possibly corresponds to TRBD2 (7 bases). The germline CDR1 and CDR2 sequences are SGHTA and FQGTGA. Trimming stripped 5 bases from V and 2 bases from J, with 12 bases between. The CDR3 length is 15 residues. The CDR3 nucleotides read TGTGCCAGCAGCCAGGGAGGGACAAACACCGGGGAGCTGTTTTTT. Translated: CASSQGGTNTGELFF.

The rearrangement uses TRBV30 and TRBJ2-2; TRBD1 aligns across 8 bases. The CDR3 length is 14 residues. J gave up 5 bases and V 1 base, and 3 bases lay outside the gene matches. Germline V CDR1 and CDR2: GTSNPN, SVGIG (reference sequence). The CDR3 DNA reads TGTGCCTGGAGTGGGGACAGGCAGACCGGGGAGCTGTTTTTT. Its translation is CAWSGDRQTGELFF.

This chain joins TRBV9 and TRBJ2-2; maybe TRBD1 (5 bases). Trimming left V 0 bases short and J 0 bases short, with 9 bases between. Germline V gene data show CDR1 as SGDLS and CDR2 as YYNGEE. The CDR3 loop spans 16 amino acids. CDR3 DNA sequence: TGTGCCAGCAGCGTAGGTTGGGGCACGAACACCGGGGAGCTGTTTTTT. It specifies CASSVGWGTNTGELFF.

The rearrangement uses TRBV9 and TRBJ2-7; D gene ambiguous. Trimming cost V 4 bases and J 2 bases, with 16 bases left between them. This CDR3 contains 15 residues. Germline CDR1 SGDLS, CDR2 YYNGEE. The CDR3 sequence is CASSPSPRSTYEQYF. The CDR3 DNA is TGTGCCAGCAGCCCTTCCCCGCGGAGCACCTACGAGCAGTACTTC.

J is TRBJ2-7 and V is TRBV6-6, with TRBD2 as a possible D gene (6 bases). Between the trimmed V and J ends, which lost 4 bases and 0 bases, there was a span of 16 bases. The CDR3 consists of 16 residues. CDR1 is MNHNY, CDR2 SVGAGI, per germline (reference sequence). CDR3 coding DNA: TGTGCCAGCAGTTTCCCCGGGGACTTCAACTCCTACGAGCAGTACTTC. Residues: CASSFPGDFNSYEQYF.

The chain links TRBV15 to TRBJ2-7; possible D gene TRBD1, 6 bases. V lost 5 bases and J 6 bases, leaving 17 bases between the germline ends. CDR1 is LNHNV, CDR2 YYDKDF, per germline (reference sequence). The CDR3 contains 14 residues. CDR3 in DNA: TGTGCCACCAGCCACGGTGGATTCAGGGGCGAGCAGTACTTC. Encoded protein: CATSHGGFRGEQYF.

The genes are TRBV4-2 and TRBJ2-3, with D maybe TRBD2 (6 bases). Germline lookup yields CDR1 LGHNA and CDR2 YNFKEQ. V lost 0 bases and J lost 4, with 20 bases in between. The CDR3 extends over 18 amino acids. The DNA for the CDR3 is TGTGCCAGCAGCCAAGAAACGGGACTCCACCCGCCCGCAGATACGCAGTATTTT. This translates into CASSQETGLHPPADTQYF.

This chain links TRBV27 with TRBJ2-1; TRBD2 agrees at 8 bases. The CDR3 totals 14 residues. V trimming: 6 bases; J trimming: 8 bases; junction bases outside the gene matches: 9. Germline V CDR1 and CDR2: MNHEY, SMNVEV (reference sequence). As DNA, the CDR3 is TGTGCCAGCAGCTGGGTTCCGGGGGGGGATGAGCAGTTCTTC. Its protein is CASSWVPGGDEQFF.

This clone was seen repeatedly, ten times or more. This sequence joins TRBV4-1 and TRBJ2-1, with 12 bases aligning to TRBD2. In germline, CDR1 is MGHRA, CDR2 YSYEKL. The CDR3 spans 18 residues. Unmatched junction bases numbered 8, after V lost 1 base and J lost 4 bases. CDR3 in DNA: TGCGCCAGCAGCCAAGTCGACATGGGACTAGCGGGTTACAATGAGCAGTTCTTC. Protein sequence: CASSQVDMGLAGYNEQFF.

The chain has TRBV6-6 and TRBJ1-4; 10 bases agree with TRBD1. Germline CDR1 reads MNHNY; CDR2 reads SVGAGI (reference sequence). The CDR3 totals 16 residues. The trim removed 7 bases at V and 1 base at J, leaving 6 bases unmatched. The CDR3 bases are TGTGCCAGCACCTCGACAGGGGGCAAAACTAATGAAAAACTGTTTTTT. It translates to CASTSTGGKTNEKLFF.

The chain has TRBV25-1 and TRBJ2-1, with 7 bases matching TRBD1. The CDR3 is 16 amino acids. Germline V gene sequence: CDR1 MGHDK, CDR2 SYGVNS. V lost 5 bases, J lost 7 bases, and 14 bases stayed unmatched. The CDR3: CASSLPPGTANNEQFF. The CDR3 region has the DNA TGTGCCAGCAGTCTACCCCCCGGGACAGCTAATAATGAGCAGTTCTTC. The whole variable domain, remainder taken from reference TRBV25-1 and TRBJ2-1, is EADIYQTPRYLVIGTGKKITLECSQTMGHDKMYWYQQDPGMELHLIHYSYGVNSTEKGDLSSESTVSRIRTEHFPLTLESARPSHTSQYLCASSLPPGTANNEQFFGPGTRLTVL.

V and J are TRBV27 and TRBJ1-1, with 8 bases that match TRBD1. CDR1 MNHEY and CDR2 SMNVEV come from the germline V gene (reference sequence). The CDR3 is 12 residues long. Trimming cost V 10 bases and J 4 bases; bases outside gene matches: 5. The CDR3 protein is CAIGQGSTEAFF. DNA for the CDR3: TGTGCCATCGGACAGGGAAGCACTGAAGCTTTCTTT.

This clone has more than one count but fewer than ten. The sample carries other DNA sequences with the same CDR3. The chain is built from TRBV19 and TRBJ1-5; 12 nucleotides match TRBD1. Trimming took 3 bases from V and 5 from J; bases not matched to a gene: 2. The germline CDR1 and CDR2 sequences are LNHDA and SQIVND (reference sequence). The CDR3 has 15 residues. Here the CDR3 reads CASSIGTGGDQPQHF. DNA of the CDR3: TGTGCCAGTAGTATCGGGACAGGGGGCGATCAGCCCCAGCATTTT.

This rearrangement joins TRBV5-1 to TRBJ2-7, with D perhaps TRBD2 (5 bases). Per the germline V gene, CDR1 is SGHRS and CDR2 is YFSETQ. This CDR3 contains 15 residues. V dropped 5 bases and J dropped 6 bases, with 21 bases sitting between them. The DNA of the CDR3 is TGCGCCAGCAGGCTCGGGGTTTCCCCCCTTGGCGAGCAGTACTTC. It is translated as CASRLGVSPLGEQYF.

V is TRBV27 and J is TRBJ1-1; 9 nucleotides match TRBD1. The CDR3 is 14 amino acids. J gave up 5 bases and V 6 bases, and 7 bases lay outside the gene matches. Germline V gives CDR1 MNHEY, CDR2 SMNVEV (reference sequence). CDR3 nucleotides: TGTGCCAGCAGCAAACAGGGGGCAAAGACTGAAGCTTTCTTT. Amino acids: CASSKQGAKTEAFF.